One and the same sample provided the 28 T cell receptor beta chains below, sequenced in a study of T cell responses to AZD1222 COVID-19 vaccine. Profiling relied on immunoSEQ multiplex PCR, and the TCRdb table lists in-frame clones only, not all of them. Of about 140,000 clones listed, 92% are singletons. Source: peripheral blood, taken on day 0 of AZD1222 vaccination. The receptors shown here come from an adult in good health.

The V gene is TRBV19, the J gene TRBJ2-1, with D perhaps given as TRBD1 or TRBD2 (6 bases each). The CDR3 loop spans 13 amino acids. The V and J ends lost 4 bases and 8 bases respectively, with 12 bases between them. Looked up from germline, CDR1 is LNHDA and CDR2 is SQIVND (reference sequence). The DNA for the CDR3 is TGTGCCAGTAGTACAAACAGGGACTATGAGCAGTTCTTC. It yields the protein CASSTNRDYEQFF.

As DNA, the CDR3 is TGCGCCAGCAGTTTGGGAGGGGGCACAGATACGCAGTATTTT. It specifies CASSLGGGTDTQYF. The chain is built from TRBV10-2 and TRBJ2-3, with 7 bases fitting TRBD2. V was pared by 5 bases and J by 1 base, with 3 bases of the junction left unmatched. Germline V CDR1 and CDR2: WSHSY, SAAADI. The CDR3 loop spans 14 amino acids.

CDR3 in amino acids: CASSLNPGPRGETQYF. DNA for the CDR3: TGTGCCAGCAGTCTCAATCCCGGGCCGCGGGGGGAGACCCAGTACTTC. The chain has TRBV3-1 (or the pseudogene TRBV3-2) and TRBJ2-5; the match to TRBD2 covers 7 bases. The ends lost 6 bases at V and 5 bases at J; junction bases unmatched: 15. The CDR3 totals 16 residues. From germline, CDR1 is LGHDT and CDR2 YNNKEL (reference sequence).

This clone was observed once. The rearrangement joins TRBV4-3 to TRBJ2-1, with 7 bases that match TRBD2. Unmatched junction bases numbered 11, after V lost 0 bases and J lost 6 bases. The length of the CDR3 is 17 residues. The V gene's germline CDR1 is LGHNA and CDR2 YSLEER. The CDR3 coding sequence is TGCGCCAGCAGCCAAGATTTGAACGGGAGGTCCCCCAATGAGCAGTTCTTC. Translating gives CASSQDLNGRSPNEQFF.

V and J are TRBV9 and TRBJ2-4; 10 nucleotides align to TRBD2. V lost 0 bases and J lost 7; bases outside the gene matches: 7. Per the germline V gene, CDR1 is SGDLS and CDR2 is YYNGEE. The CDR3 is 16 residues long. CDR3 region: CASSVGRAGGFNIQYF. The DNA of the CDR3 is TGTGCCAGCAGCGTAGGACGAGCGGGAGGGTTTAACATTCAGTACTTC.

The chain joins TRBV15 to TRBJ1-4; no firm D call. The germline V gene has CDR1 LNHNV and CDR2 YYDKDF (reference sequence). V was shortened by 9 bases and J by 0 bases, with 11 bases between the two germline ends. This CDR3 has 14 residues. The CDR3 nucleotides are TGTGCCACAGGGCTCGGGGCAACTAATGAAAAACTGTTTTTT. This translates into CATGLGATNEKLFF.

The V and J genes are TRBV5-8 and TRBJ1-1; D is ambiguous. The CDR3 length is 14 residues. With 3 bases removed from V and 3 bases from J, the gap between germline ends came to 12 bases. Germline CDR1 and CDR2: SGHTS and YDEGEE. CDR3 sequence reads: CASSSYTDYTEAFF. The CDR3 DNA reads as TGTGCCAGCAGCTCCTACACCGATTACACTGAAGCTTTCTTT.

The chain recombines TRBV5-6 with TRBJ1-3; a possible D gene is TRBD1 (6 bases). Germline V gives CDR1 SGHDT, CDR2 YYEEEE. The CDR3 sequence is 16 residues long. The V end was cut by 4 bases, the J end by 0 bases, with 14 bases between. The DNA of the CDR3 is TGTGCCAGCAGCATCAGAACAGGGAGCTCTGGAAACACCATATATTTT. Translated, it gives CASSIRTGSSGNTIYF.

The chain carries TRBV5-1 and TRBJ2-1, with TRBD2 matching 9 bases. This CDR3 has 16 amino acids. Losses at the gene ends were 1 base for V and 8 bases for J; bases not matched to a gene: 10. Looked up from germline, CDR1 is SGHRS and CDR2 is YFSETQ. The CDR3 loop is CASSLSASGRMHEQFF. CDR3 DNA: TGCGCCAGCAGCTTGTCCGCCAGCGGGAGGATGCATGAGCAGTTCTTC.

The chain uses TRBV30 and TRBJ1-2; 9 nucleotides line up with TRBD1. Germline CDR1 and CDR2: GTSNPN and SVGIG (reference sequence). The CDR3 totals 14 residues. Germline trimming cut 2 bases from V and 7 bases from J; bases unmatched to any gene: 8. The CDR3 region is CAWSPRDRAPGYTF. The CDR3, as DNA: TGTGCCTGGAGTCCGCGGGACAGGGCTCCTGGCTACACCTTC.

V and J are TRBV10-3 and TRBJ2-1; TRBD2 agrees at 9 bases. The CDR3 is made up of 14 amino acids. Trimming at V came to 3 bases and at J to 9 bases, leaving 6 bases not matched to a gene. The germline V gene has CDR1 ENHRY and CDR2 SYGVKD. The CDR3 bases are TGTGCCATCAGTGATCGACTAGCGGACGGTGAGCAGTTCTTC. Amino acids: CAISDRLADGEQFF.

The chain joins TRBV18 to TRBJ2-2; no clear D. Germline V gene data show CDR1 as KGHSH and CDR2 as LQKENI. The ends were cut back, 4 bases at V and 5 bases at J, with 20 bases in the middle. The CDR3 totals 17 residues. CDR3 region: CASSQVLRNAGTGELFF. CDR3 DNA sequence: TGTGCCAGCTCACAGGTTCTACGGAACGCTGGGACCGGGGAGCTGTTTTTT.

The chain has TRBV20-1 and TRBJ1-1; D gene unclear. CDR1 and CDR2 from the germline V gene are DFQATT and SNEGSKA (reference sequence). Between the trimmed V and J ends, which lost 6 bases and 5 bases, there was a span of 10 bases. The CDR3 totals 11 residues. The CDR3 is CSAPARTEAFF. The DNA of the CDR3 is TGCAGTGCCCCCGCACGGACTGAAGCTTTCTTT.

This clone was detected only once. The rearrangement joins TRBV5-1 to TRBJ2-1, with 9 bases that match TRBD2. The CDR3 is 21 amino acids. The V segment lost 5 bases and the J segment 2 bases; nucleotides outside the gene matches: 23. The germline V gene encodes CDR1 SGHRS and CDR2 YFSETQ. CDR3 residues: CASSPNVGSGISGSTYNEQFF. The CDR3 DNA reads TGCGCCAGCAGTCCGAATGTGGGAAGTGGAATTAGCGGGAGCACCTACAATGAGCAGTTCTTC.

The chain has TRBV3-1 (or the pseudogene TRBV3-2) and TRBJ2-7; D could derive from TRBD1 or TRBD2 (5 bases each). The germline V gene encodes CDR1 LGHDT and CDR2 YNNKEL (reference sequence). The germline V and J ends were trimmed by 3 bases and 3 bases, with 15 bases remaining between them. CDR3 size: 15 residues. CDR3 nucleotides: TGTGCCAGCAGCCAGGACGACGGGACCAACTACGAGCAGTACTTC. Protein sequence: CASSQDDGTNYEQYF.

The chain combines TRBV7-2 with TRBJ2-3; D remains unclear. V gave up 6 bases and J gave up 4 bases, with 8 bases separating them. Germline CDR1 reads SGHTA; CDR2 reads FQGNSA. This CDR3 is 12 amino acids long. In DNA form, the CDR3 reads TGTGCCAGCAGAATCCCCCCAGATACGCAGTATTTT. It codes for CASRIPPDTQYF.

This chain joins TRBV30 and TRBJ1-5; 11 nucleotides agree with TRBD1. The CDR3 extends over 14 amino acids. In germline, CDR1 is GTSNPN, CDR2 SVGIG (reference sequence). Trimming at V came to 5 bases and at J to 6 bases, leaving 6 bases not matched to a gene. The CDR3 reads CAWGRTGGSQPQHF. The DNA of the CDR3 is TGTGCCTGGGGTCGGACAGGGGGCAGTCAGCCCCAGCATTTT.

The chain joins TRBV2 to TRBJ2-1; D might be TRBD1 or TRBD2, each matching 5 bases. This CDR3 region has 13 residues. Germline-derived CDR1 and CDR2 are SNHLY and FYNNEI. Trimming removed 6 bases at V and 7 bases at J, with 13 bases between. The DNA for the CDR3 is TGTGCCAGCAGACGGGACGAACTAAATGAGCAGTTCTTC. Residues: CASRRDELNEQFF.

The genes are TRBV7-9 and TRBJ1-1; D not resolved. CDR1 is SEHNR and CDR2 is FQNEAQ in the germline V gene (reference sequence). The CDR3 contains 14 residues. V was shortened by 5 bases and J by 1 base, with 11 bases between the two germline ends. CDR3 nucleotides: TGTGCCAGCAGCCCCAGAGGCAGGAACACTGAAGCTTTCTTT. Amino acid sequence: CASSPRGRNTEAFF.

The chain has TRBV7-9 and TRBJ1-2; D perhaps matches TRBD1 (5 bases). V lost 6 bases to trimming and J lost 7 bases, with 21 bases between them. Germline CDR1 SEHNR, CDR2 FQNEAQ (reference sequence). This CDR3 is built from 15 residues. The CDR3: CASRHRDLALGGYTF. DNA of the CDR3: TGTGCCAGCAGGCACCGGGACCTCGCTTTGGGTGGCTACACCTTC.

Written as DNA, the CDR3 is TGTGCCAGCAGTGTTAGCGGGACAGGGCTTCAAGAGACCCAGTACTTC. Translated: CASSVSGTGLQETQYF. The chain couples TRBV28 to TRBJ2-5, with D tentatively TRBD1 (9 bases). The CDR3 spans 16 residues. The germline CDR1 and CDR2 sequences are MDHEN and SYDVKM. V lost 5 bases, J lost 2 bases, and 18 bases lay in between.

The chain links TRBV29-1 to TRBJ2-7, with a weak D call TRBD2 (5 bases). Germline V gene lookup returns CDR1 SQVTM and CDR2 ANQGSEA. The V end lost 5 bases, the J end lost 0 bases, and 11 bases lay between the germline ends. This CDR3 is 13 amino acids long. CDR3 DNA: TGCAGCGTTCAAGCGGATAACTCCTACGAGCAGTACTTC. Encoded protein: CSVQADNSYEQYF.

The rearrangement joins TRBV5-1 to TRBJ2-7; TRBD2 is a possible D gene (5 bases). V lost 4 bases and J lost 5, with 10 bases in between. This CDR3 contains 12 residues. CDR1 and CDR2 (germline): SGHRS, YFSETQ. The CDR3 DNA reads TGCGCCAGCAGCCGGCTAGCTGACGAGCAGTACTTC. Amino acids: CASSRLADEQYF.

The chain recombines TRBV21-1 with TRBJ1-3; the DNA was not compared with TRBD1, the D call given in the table. TRBV21-1 is labeled a pseudogene. The CDR3 totals 14 residues. The CDR3 DNA reads TGTGCCAGCAGCCCCAGGCATAAAGGAAACACCATATATTTT. Its protein is CASSPRHKGNTIYF.

In regard to this clone: Sequence at one end of the junction differs from germline and may be a read error. The V and J genes are TRBV11-3 and TRBJ2-2; 7 nucleotides align to TRBD1. The CDR3 runs 17 residues. Germline V gives CDR1 SGHNT, CDR2 YENEEA. The CDR3 DNA reads as TGTGTCAGCAGCCAGGGGGATTACCGGGGGAACACCGGGGAGCTGTTTTTT. The encoded protein is CVSSQGDYRGNTGELFF.

This clone has just one count. At one boundary the junction diverges from the germline segment, which might be a read error. This chain links TRBV28 with TRBJ1-5; D remains unclear. Germline V gene sequence: CDR1 MDHEN, CDR2 SYDVKM. This CDR3 region has 13 residues. The CDR3 nucleotides read TGTACCAGCGGGGATCGGTTGAATCAGCCCCAGCATTTT. Translated, it gives CTSGDRLNQPQHF.

This clone turned up a few times. The gene calls are TRBV5-4 and TRBJ2-7; 9 nucleotides align to TRBD2. Losses at the gene ends were 0 bases for V and 3 bases for J; bases not matched to a gene: 10. Germline assignment: CDR1 SGHNT and CDR2 YYREEE (reference sequence). This CDR3 is 17 amino acids long. CDR3 bases: TGTGCCAGCAGCTTGGCATCCGGGACTAGCCGAAGCTACGAGCAGTACTTC. Amino acid sequence: CASSLASGTSRSYEQYF. The whole variable domain, filled in from reference TRBV5-4 and TRBJ2-7, reads ETGVTQSPTHLIKTRGQQVTLRCSSQSGHNTVSWYQQALGQGPQFIFQYYREEENGRGNFPPRFSGLQFPNYSSELNVNALELDDSALYLCASSLASGTSRSYEQYFGPGTRLTVT.

The chain is built from TRBV4-1 and TRBJ2-7; TRBD1 matches at 9 bases. The CDR3 sequence is 17 residues long. CDR1 and CDR2 from the germline V gene are MGHRA and YSYEKL. The ends lost 4 bases at V and 3 bases at J; junction bases unmatched: 13. The CDR3: CASSPRTTSGQGYEQYF. The CDR3 DNA sequence: TGCGCCAGCAGCCCCCGAACCACTTCGGGACAGGGCTACGAGCAGTACTTC.